This T cell receptor beta chain was documented in a study of blood T cell repertoires in COVID-19. Study-wide background: The United States, Italy and Spain were the sources of the acute and convalescent COVID-19 samples.

This CDR3 contains 14 residues. V was cut by 3 bases and J by 4 bases, with 12 bases left in between. Germline assignment: CDR1 ENHRY and CDR2 SYGVKD. Membership in each cohort depended on participant-reported clinical history. The repertoire was sequenced with immunoSEQ multiplex PCR; TCRdb's copy has only in-frame clones and lacks some. Among hundreds of thousands of clones listed, roughly 89% were seen once. The chain has TRBV10-3 and TRBJ1-1; D is perhaps TRBD1 (6 bases). The sequence derives from a woman in her 30s who had recovered from COVID-19. The specimen sequenced was PBMCs or T cells enriched from blood (not recorded which). CDR3 loop: CAISEGGPITEAFF. The DNA for the CDR3 is TGTGCCATCAGTGAAGGGGGACCGATCACTGAAGCTTTCTTT.